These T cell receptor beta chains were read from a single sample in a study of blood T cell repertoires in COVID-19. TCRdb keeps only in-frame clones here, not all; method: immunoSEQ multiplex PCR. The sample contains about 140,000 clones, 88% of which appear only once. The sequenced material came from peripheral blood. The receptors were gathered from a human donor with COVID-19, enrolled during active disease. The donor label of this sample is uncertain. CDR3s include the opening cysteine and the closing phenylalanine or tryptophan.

CASRKGGGETQYF	TRBV27	TRBJ2-5
CASSYQGYGYTF	TRBV6-5	TRBJ1-2
CASSFPGYGYTF	TRBV5-6	TRBJ1-2
CASWSTYSNQPQHF	TRBV6-5	TRBJ1-5
CASSLMLLSSSYNEQFF	TRBV5-4	TRBJ2-1
CASSPSAQGYQYEQYF	TRBV5-4	TRBJ2-7
CASSLDGTGSTDTQYF	TRBV11-2	TRBJ2-3
CASSSGITTGEQFF	TRBV5-1	TRBJ2-1
CASSPDRENTEAFF	TRBV5-1	TRBJ1-1
CAGSPTRPHGATQYF	TRBV7-9	TRBJ2-5
CASSAQTGGGLYTF	TRBV9	TRBJ1-2
CASSIGTLYAEAFF	TRBV11-2	TRBJ1-1
CATSRDLAQGSYTF	TRBV15	TRBJ1-2
CASRGDRVNQPQHF	TRBV12-2	TRBJ1-5
CASSPWDRGERGYNEQFF	TRBV7-9	TRBJ2-1
CASSQEAQGAYEQYF	TRBV4-1	TRBJ2-7
CASSTLGHSQETQYF	TRBV5-1	TRBJ2-5
CASSLGEGDTQYF	TRBV11-2	TRBJ2-3
CASSSWTGGELFF	TRBV7-9	TRBJ2-2
CASSLQGPGTDTQYF	TRBV5-1	TRBJ2-3
CASSQAGAIGRGDEQYF	TRBV4-1	TRBJ2-7
CASRPGTGPNQPQHF	TRBV6-5	TRBJ1-5
CASSYFGAGGDNEQFF	TRBV7-3	TRBJ2-1
CASPTANTGELFF	TRBV19	TRBJ2-2
CSAGDNRMWPQYF	TRBV29-1	TRBJ2-5